The 28 T cell receptor beta chains below come from one sample, sequenced in a study of long-term antiretroviral therapy in people with HIV. Version v3.0 of the immunoSEQ assay ran at survey level. Some clones are missing from TCRdb's copy, which holds only in-frame ones; the method was immunoSEQ multiplex PCR. The sample has 20,000 to 25,000 clones; approximately 87% are singletons. The specimen was unsorted PBMCs, collected 2.5 to 2.7 years after starting antiretroviral therapy. These TCRs come from a woman between 45 and 60 years old with HIV.

V usage is TRBV4-1 and J usage is TRBJ2-5; D is uncertain. Germline V CDR1 and CDR2: MGHRA, YSYEKL. The CDR3 is 14 residues long. Trimming left V 1 base short and J 0 bases short, with 6 bases between. The CDR3 loop reads CASSQGTYQETQYF. The CDR3 region has the DNA TGCGCCAGCAGCCAAGGGACCTACCAAGAGACCCAGTACTTC.

The rearrangement joins TRBV5-8 to TRBJ1-2; the match to TRBD1 covers 7 bases. This CDR3 is 14 amino acids long. The V and J ends lost 5 bases and 2 bases, in that order; junction bases with no gene match: 6. Germline V gene sequence: CDR1 SGHTS, CDR2 YDEGEE. CDR3 bases: TGTGCCAGCAGTCCCAAACAGGGGAACTATGGCTACACCTTC. Amino acids: CASSPKQGNYGYTF.

This sequence joins TRBV6-6 and TRBJ2-5, with a tentative D call TRBD2 (7 bases). The V end was cut by 6 bases, the J end by 5 bases, with 16 bases between. This CDR3 has 14 residues. Germline V gene data show CDR1 as MNHNY and CDR2 as SVGAGI (reference sequence). The CDR3 here is CASSDTGGRETQYF. The CDR3 DNA follows: TGTGCCAGCAGCGACACGGGGGGCCGGGAGACCCAGTACTTC.

The chain couples TRBV9 to TRBJ2-7; the match to TRBD1 covers 9 bases. This CDR3 spans 17 amino acids. From germline, CDR1 is SGDLS and CDR2 YYNGEE. V lost 0 bases, J lost 2 bases, and 9 bases stayed unmatched. CDR3 coding DNA: TGTGCCAGCAGCGTAGGGGTCGGGACAGGGCGCACCTACGAGCAGTACTTC. It yields the protein CASSVGVGTGRTYEQYF.

This sequence joins TRBV7-9 and TRBJ1-4, with D perhaps TRBD1 (5 bases). The germline V gene encodes CDR1 SEHNR and CDR2 FQNEAQ (reference sequence). V lost 8 bases and J 7 bases, leaving 14 bases between the germline ends. The CDR3 has 13 residues. The CDR3 bases are TGTGCCAGCCAGGACGGGGCAAGTGAAAAACTGTTTTTT. It codes for CASQDGASEKLFF.

This clone was seen only a few times. The chain combines TRBV11-2 with TRBJ2-2; 10 positions agree with TRBD2. The CDR3 has 14 amino acids. The V gene's germline CDR1 is SGHAT and CDR2 FQNNGV. J was trimmed by 7 bases and V by 5 bases; bases with no gene match: 4. The CDR3 is CASSDGTSVGELFF. The CDR3 DNA reads TGTGCCAGCAGCGATGGGACTAGCGTCGGGGAGCTGTTTTTT. Using reference TRBV11-2 and TRBJ2-2 for the parts outside the CDR3, the full variable domain is EAGVAQSPRYKIIEKRQSVAFWCNPISGHATLYWYQQILGQGPKLLIQFQNNGVVDDSQLPKDRFSAERLKGVDSTLKIQPAKLEDSAVYLCASSDGTSVGELFFGEGSRLTVL.

V and J are TRBV5-4 and TRBJ1-1; TRBD1 matches 8 bases. After removal of 4 bases from V and 3 bases from J, the junction contained 8 bases not matched to a gene. Looked up from germline, CDR1 is SGHNT and CDR2 is YYREEE (reference sequence). The CDR3 has 15 residues. In nucleotides, the CDR3 is TGTGCCAGCAGCGTCATGACAGGGGCACACACTGAAGCTTTCTTT. It translates to CASSVMTGAHTEAFF.

This chain joins TRBV30 and TRBJ1-5; possible D gene TRBD1, 6 bases. Per the germline V gene, CDR1 is GTSNPN and CDR2 is SVGIG (reference sequence). Trimming pared 0 bases from V and 6 bases from J, leaving 6 bases between. The CDR3 has 12 amino acids. The CDR3 loop is CAWSVGGQPQHF. The CDR3 DNA reads TGTGCCTGGAGTGTAGGGGGTCAGCCCCAGCATTTT.

CDR3 bases: TGTGCCAGCAGTTACTCGAACACAGGGGGGTATGGCTACACCTTC. This sequence encodes CASSYSNTGGYGYTF. The J gene is TRBJ1-2, the V gene TRBV6-5; 8 bases are a match to TRBD1. CDR1 and CDR2 (germline): MNHEY, SVGAGI. The CDR3 sequence is 15 residues long. V dropped 0 bases and J dropped 5; count of bases not matched to a gene: 5.

The genes are TRBV7-2 and TRBJ1-5; no clear D. The V gene lost 0 bases and the J gene lost 5 bases, with 5 bases spanning the gap. Germline CDR1 SGHTA, CDR2 FQGNSA. The CDR3 covers 13 residues. The CDR3 loop is CASSLARYQPQHF. CDR3 DNA sequence: TGTGCCAGCAGCTTAGCCAGATATCAGCCCCAGCATTTT.

The V call is TRBV19, the J call TRBJ2-1; weak D call: TRBD2 (6 bases). This CDR3 has 16 amino acids. With 4 bases removed from V and 1 base from J, the gap between germline ends came to 14 bases. The germline V gene has CDR1 LNHDA and CDR2 SQIVND (reference sequence). CDR3 sequence (DNA): TGTGCCAGTAGTAGGATAGCGGACGTTTCCTACAATGAGCAGTTCTTC. This gives the protein CASSRIADVSYNEQFF.

On this clone: The junction differs from germline at one of its ends, possibly a read error. The rearrangement links TRBV7-7 to TRBJ2-1; a possible D gene is TRBD2 (5 bases). Per germline, CDR1 SSHAT and CDR2 FNYEAQ (reference sequence). The CDR3 sequence is 13 residues long. CDR3 sequence: CASTPAGVNEQFF. CDR3 sequence (DNA): TGTGCTAGCACCCCCGCCGGGGTCAATGAGCAGTTCTTC.

Comment on this clone: This same CDR3 is encoded by further DNA sequences in the sample. The J gene is TRBJ2-7, the V gene TRBV27; no clear D gene. The CDR3 contains 13 residues. Trimming stripped 3 bases from V and 1 base from J, with 7 bases between. Germline loops: CDR1 MNHEY, CDR2 SMNVEV (reference sequence). The CDR3 DNA reads as TGTGCCAGCAGTTTCACCCCTTCCTACGAGCAGTACTTC. Amino acids: CASSFTPSYEQYF.

This clone was counted between two and nine times. J is TRBJ2-7 and V is TRBV4-2; 12 bases align to TRBD2. The CDR3 consists of 17 residues. Germline V gene lookup returns CDR1 LGHNA and CDR2 YNFKEQ. The ends lost 1 base at V and 4 bases at J; junction bases unmatched: 8. The CDR3 reads CASSQGTAGTSGYEQYF. The CDR3 region has the DNA TGTGCCAGCAGCCAAGGAACAGCTGGGACTAGCGGGTACGAGCAGTACTTC.

The chain couples TRBV7-2 to TRBJ2-3; 7 nucleotides agree with TRBD2. CDR1 and CDR2 (germline): SGHTA, FQGNSA. J lost 1 base, V lost 1 base, and 5 bases had no gene match. The CDR3 runs to 16 residues. The CDR3 here is CASSLGRRGGTDTQYF. CDR3 DNA: TGTGCCAGCAGCTTAGGTCGTCGGGGGGGCACAGATACGCAGTATTTT.

This rearrangement joins TRBV2 to TRBJ2-3; D call uncertain. The V end lost 6 bases, the J end lost 6 bases, and 10 bases lay between the germline ends. This CDR3 has 12 amino acids. The germline V gene encodes CDR1 SNHLY and CDR2 FYNNEI. The CDR3 loop reads CASSGYSDTQYF. CDR3 DNA sequence: TGTGCCAGCAGCGGTTACTCGGATACGCAGTATTTT.

The CDR3 DNA sequence: TGTGCCAGCAGCTTAGGCCCGCCCTTTTACGAGCAGTACTTC. This translates into CASSLGPPFYEQYF. The rearrangement joins TRBV7-2 to TRBJ2-7; unclear D gene. The CDR3 runs to 14 residues. Trimming took off 1 base at V and 4 bases at J, with 11 bases between the two ends. CDR1 and CDR2 (germline): SGHTA, FQGNSA.

This sequence joins TRBV29-1 and TRBJ1-1, with unresolved D. The CDR3 runs 11 residues. The germline V gene encodes CDR1 SQVTM and CDR2 ANQGSEA. Between the trimmed V and J ends, which lost 6 bases and 2 bases, there was a span of 7 bases. In DNA, the CDR3 is TGCAGCGTCTCCAGAAACACTGAAGCTTTCTTT. This translates into CSVSRNTEAFF.

The chain is built from TRBV7-8 and TRBJ2-7, with D maybe TRBD1 (6 bases). The length of the CDR3 is 13 residues. Germline V gives CDR1 SGHVS, CDR2 FQNEAQ. Trimming shortened V by 5 bases and J by 3 bases, and 11 bases separated the two germline ends. The CDR3 reads CASSPQTGYEQYF. In DNA form, the CDR3 reads TGTGCCAGCAGCCCCCAGACAGGCTACGAGCAGTACTTC.

The gene calls are TRBV18 and TRBJ2-4; 8 nucleotides match TRBD1. Losses at the gene ends were 5 bases for V and 9 bases for J; bases not matched to a gene: 9. The length of the CDR3 is 14 residues. The germline V gene has CDR1 KGHSH and CDR2 LQKENI. The CDR3 spells CASSTDREAVIQYF. The CDR3 DNA sequence: TGTGCCAGCTCAACGGACAGGGAGGCGGTCATTCAGTACTTC. The variable domain in full, completed from reference TRBV18 and TRBJ2-4, reads NAGVMQNPRHLVRRRGQEARLRCSPMKGHSHVYWYRQLPEEGLKFMVYLQKENIIDESGMPKERFSAEFPKEGPSILRIQQVVRGDSAAYFCASSTDREAVIQYFGAGTRLSVL.

The V call is TRBV12-2, the J call TRBJ1-5; the D call in the table, TRBD1, was not verified against the DNA. TRBV12-2 is termed a pseudogene. This CDR3 comprises 17 residues. CDR3 sequence reads: CASRSPRGFCSNQPQHF. The CDR3 bases are TGTGCAAGTCGCTCCCCTAGGGGGTTTTGCAGCAATCAGCCCCAGCATTTT.

The gene calls are TRBV6-1 and TRBJ2-3, with 7 bases matching TRBD2. Per the germline V gene, CDR1 is MNHNS and CDR2 is SASEGT. This CDR3 has 16 amino acids. V gave up 4 bases and J gave up 0 bases; unmatched junction bases: 7. The CDR3 coding sequence is TGTGCCAGCAGTGGCGGGAGAGCCTCTAGCACAGATACGCAGTATTTT. Translating it yields CASSGGRASSTDTQYF.

This chain joins TRBV4-3 and TRBJ2-2, with 14 bases aligning to TRBD2. V dropped 0 bases and J dropped 1; count of bases not matched to a gene: 1. This CDR3 has 18 amino acids. CDR1 LGHNA and CDR2 YSLEER come from the germline V gene. CDR3 region: CASSQEGLAGVNTGELFF. The CDR3 DNA reads as TGCGCCAGCAGCCAAGAGGGACTAGCGGGAGTGAACACCGGGGAGCTGTTTTTT.

This chain uses TRBV18 with TRBJ2-1, with D possibly TRBD1 on 6 matching bases. CDR3 length: 14 amino acids. V was pared by 0 bases and J by 4 bases, with 7 bases between. CDR1 KGHSH and CDR2 LQKENI come from the germline V gene. The CDR3 nucleotides are TGTGCCAGCTCACCACCGGACAGATACAATGAGCAGTTCTTC. It translates to CASSPPDRYNEQFF.

The genes are TRBV2 and TRBJ2-7; 8 nucleotides line up with TRBD2. The germline gives CDR1 SNHLY, CDR2 FYNNEI. The CDR3 runs 16 residues. Unmatched junction bases numbered 14, after V lost 8 bases and J lost 2 bases. The CDR3 protein is CASLGREDWRPYEQYF. CDR3 coding DNA: TGTGCCAGCCTCGGGCGGGAGGATTGGAGGCCCTACGAGCAGTACTTC.

The V and J genes are TRBV7-2 and TRBJ2-7; 9 bases agree with TRBD2. The CDR3 extends over 15 amino acids. Germline V lookup: CDR1 SGHTA, CDR2 FQGNSA. With V trimmed by 3 bases and J by 5 bases, 8 bases remained unmatched. The CDR3 is CASSFGGLATHEQYF. The CDR3 region has the DNA TGTGCCAGCAGCTTTGGGGGACTAGCCACCCACGAGCAGTACTTC.

This chain uses TRBV28 with TRBJ1-3; D gene ambiguous. Germline V gene lookup returns CDR1 MDHEN and CDR2 SYDVKM. The CDR3 covers 11 residues. The CDR3 DNA reads as TGTGGGGCCACCTCTGGAAACACCATATATTTT. Translation: CGATSGNTIYF.

This chain joins TRBV5-4 and TRBJ2-3; D is perhaps TRBD2 (6 bases). CDR3 length equals 16 residues. V was pared by 1 base and J by 1 base, with 13 bases between. CDR1 and CDR2 (germline): SGHNT, YYREEE (reference sequence). In DNA form, the CDR3 reads TGTGCCAGCAGCTTGAAACGGGAGTTGGGCACAGATACGCAGTATTTT. Protein: CASSLKRELGTDTQYF. Full variable domain (rest looked up from reference TRBV5-4 and TRBJ2-3): ETGVTQSPTHLIKTRGQQVTLRCSSQSGHNTVSWYQQALGQGPQFIFQYYREEENGRGNFPPRFSGLQFPNYSSELNVNALELDDSALYLCASSLKRELGTDTQYFGPGTRLTVL.